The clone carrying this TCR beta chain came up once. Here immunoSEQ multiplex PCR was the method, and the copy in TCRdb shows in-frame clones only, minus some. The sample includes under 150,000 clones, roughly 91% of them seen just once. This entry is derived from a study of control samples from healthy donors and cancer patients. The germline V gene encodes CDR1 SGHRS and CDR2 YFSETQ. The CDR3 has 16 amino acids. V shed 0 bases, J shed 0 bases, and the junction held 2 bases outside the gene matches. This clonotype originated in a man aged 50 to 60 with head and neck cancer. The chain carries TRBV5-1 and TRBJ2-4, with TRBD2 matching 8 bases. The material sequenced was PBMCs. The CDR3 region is CASSLGAGVAKNIQYF. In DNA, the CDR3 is TGCGCCAGCAGCTTGGGAGCGGGGGTAGCCAAAAACATTCAGTACTTC.